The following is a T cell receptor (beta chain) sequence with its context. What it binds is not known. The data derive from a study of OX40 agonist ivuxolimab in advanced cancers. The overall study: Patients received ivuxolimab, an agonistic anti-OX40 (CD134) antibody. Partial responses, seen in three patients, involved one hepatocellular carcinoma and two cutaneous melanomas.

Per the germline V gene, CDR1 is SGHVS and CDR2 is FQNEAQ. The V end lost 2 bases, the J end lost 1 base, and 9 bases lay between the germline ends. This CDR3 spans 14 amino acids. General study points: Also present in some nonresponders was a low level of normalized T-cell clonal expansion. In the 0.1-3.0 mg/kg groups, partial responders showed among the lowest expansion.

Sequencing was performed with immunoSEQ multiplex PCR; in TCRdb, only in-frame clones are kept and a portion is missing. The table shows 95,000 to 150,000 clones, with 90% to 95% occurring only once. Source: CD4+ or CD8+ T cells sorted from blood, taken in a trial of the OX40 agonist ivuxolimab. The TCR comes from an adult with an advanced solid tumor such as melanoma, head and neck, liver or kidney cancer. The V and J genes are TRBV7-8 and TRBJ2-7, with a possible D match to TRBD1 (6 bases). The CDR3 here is CASSLIDRSYEQYF. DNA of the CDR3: TGTGCCAGCAGCTTAATCGACAGGTCCTACGAGCAGTACTTC.